This T cell receptor beta chain was captured by sequencing in a study of cytomegalovirus exposure and HLA in healthy donors. At collection, donors were nominally healthy, but unrecorded immune exposures were probable. General observations from the study: Associated with cytomegalovirus, according to the listing, were 150 to 200 TCR beta chains. In an earlier analysis, in some 600 donors, most V segments appeared productive either ~87% or ~30% of the time. More than 15,000 TCR beta sequences were associated with HLA alleles at 0.05 false discovery rate in a later analysis.

Primers included in the PCR were 60 Vbeta and 13 Jbeta primers. Method: immunoSEQ multiplex PCR; TCRdb's copy keeps in-frame clones and lacks some. The table records just under 95,000 clones, 84% of them present only once. The length of the CDR3 is 12 residues. From germline, CDR1 is PRHDT and CDR2 FYEKMQ (reference sequence). V lost 3 bases to trimming and J lost 7 bases, with 6 bases between them. For this clone: The target antigen is unknown.

The chain links TRBV13 to TRBJ2-2; no reliable D call. The sample consisted of PBMCs. The source of this sequence is a woman under 30 in good health and CMV-seropositive. The CDR3 nucleotides read TGTGCCAGCAGCTTCCCGTTCGGGGAGCTGTTTTTT. It codes for CASSFPFGELFF.